The subject of this entry is one T cell receptor (beta chain). Its antigen is not identified. This entry belongs to a study of T cells in narcolepsy. Study summary: Healthy controls were enrolled alongside patients with narcolepsy type 1 or type 2.

Only in-frame clones appear in the TCRdb table, and some are missing; sequencing was by immunoSEQ multiplex PCR. The sample lists some 23,000 clones; about 80% were seen once. Study findings and constraints: Blood of same and different patients, but not healthy controls, reportedly held recurring autoreactive clonotypes. No autoreactive T cell clone sequences appeared in some memory CD4+ repertoires. HCRT-specific and TRIB2-specific autoreactive clonotypes appeared among same-patient CSF and blood CD4+ clonotypes.

V was pared by 5 bases and J by 7 bases, with 11 bases between. CDR1 is SGHAT and CDR2 is FQDESV in the germline V gene (reference sequence). The CDR3 is made up of 12 amino acids. The sample was CD45RA- memory CD4+ T cells from PBMCs. The receptor was derived from a human donor with narcolepsy. The V call is TRBV11-1, the J call TRBJ1-2, with TRBD1 as a possible D gene (5 bases). The CDR3 spells CASSLRGRGYTF. In DNA, the CDR3 is TGTGCCAGCAGCCTAAGGGGACGTGGCTACACCTTC.